A selection of T cell receptor beta chains follows, all from one sample in a study of T cells in Graves' hyperthyroidism and ophthalmopathy. One entry per CDR3 protein results from TCRdb running MiXCR on the multiplex PCR reads. The table has about 480,000 distinct CDR3 sequences, around 24% seen once; the top ten hold about 11%. The sample comprised blood. The source is a woman in her twenties or thirties with Graves' ophthalmopathy. CDR3s include the opening cysteine and the closing phenylalanine or tryptophan. A D gene is named only where the DNA matches it firmly. Expanded clones get a size class; other rows say once, few or many, or leave the size out.

DNA | CDR3 | V | size | J | D | length
TGTGCCAGCAGTATAATTGGGGTGAACACTGAAGCTTTCTTT | CASSIIGVNTEAFF | TRBV12-3/TRBV12-4 | many | TRBJ1-1 | NA | 14
TGTGCCAGCAGTGGTTACAGTGGTGAAGCTTTCTTT | CASSGYSGEAFF | TRBV6-1 | NA | TRBJ1-1 | NA | 12
TGTGCCAGCAGAACACTAGATGGGGTCGAGCAGTACTTC | CASRTLDGVEQYF | TRBV2 | many | TRBJ2-7 | NA | 13
TGTGCCAGCAGTGAAGCGCCTACGGGGGATGGTCAAGAGACCCAGTACTTC | CASSEAPTGDGQETQYF | TRBV6-1 | many | TRBJ2-5 | NA | 17
TGTGCCAGCAGCTTGGAGTCCGGAGTCACCGGGGAGCTGTTTTTT | CASSLESGVTGELFF | TRBV7-9 | many | TRBJ2-2 | NA | 15
TGTGCCAGCAGTGAATTTAGTTACCAGCCCCAGCATTTT | CASSEFSYQPQHF | TRBV2 | NA | TRBJ1-5 | NA | 13
TGTGCCAGCAGCCTCTTAGCGGGAGGGGAAGAGACCCAGTACTTC | CASSLLAGGEETQYF | TRBV28 | few | TRBJ2-5 | TRBD2 | 15
TGCGCCAGCAGCCGGTGGACAGAGGAAGGCGAGCAGTACTTC | CASSRWTEEGEQYF | TRBV5-1 | NA | TRBJ2-7 | NA | 14
TGTGCCAGCAGTGACAGCACCGGCTACACCTTC | CASSDSTGYTF | TRBV6-2/TRBV6-3 | NA | TRBJ1-2 | NA | 11
TGTGCCAGCAGTTACAGGGTGAACACTGAAGCTTTCTTT | CASSYRVNTEAFF | TRBV6-2/TRBV6-3 | many | TRBJ1-1 | NA | 13
TGTGCCAGCAGTTCACAGGGAACCGCTGAAGCTTTCTTT | CASSSQGTAEAFF | TRBV6-5 | few | TRBJ1-1 | NA | 13
TGTGCCAGCACCGAGCCACTTGGGACCCAGTACTTC | CASTEPLGTQYF | TRBV12-3/TRBV12-4 | NA | TRBJ2-5 | NA | 12
TGTGCCAGCAGAGGCCATAGCTCCTACGAGCAGTACTTC | CASRGHSSYEQYF | TRBV7-8 | NA | TRBJ2-7 | NA | 13
TGCGCCAGCAGCCCCGGCCTAACCACCGGGGAGCTGTTTTTT | CASSPGLTTGELFF | TRBV5-1 | many | TRBJ2-2 | NA | 14
TGCAGCGCGGCTCGCTCGAACGGTGAGGGGGAGACCCAGTACTTC | CSAARSNGEGETQYF | TRBV29-1 | NA | TRBJ2-5 | NA | 15
TGTGCCAGCAGTTTAATAGGCCGGTTTAGGGACAGGGTGTTAAAGGGCTACACCTTC | CASSLIGRFRDRVLKGYTF | TRBV12-3/TRBV12-4 | NA | TRBJ1-2 | TRBD1 | 19
TGCAGTGCGGGGGGCCTCAACACTGAAGCTTTCTTT | CSAGGLNTEAFF | TRBV20-1 | many | TRBJ1-1 | NA | 12
TGTGCCAGCAGTGCTTTGTGGACAGGGGGCAACGAGCAGTACTTC | CASSALWTGGNEQYF | TRBV6-1 | NA | TRBJ2-7 | TRBD1 | 15
TGTGCCAGCAGTTTATTCCACGGACAAGCCGAGACCCAGTACTTC | CASSLFHGQAETQYF | TRBV28 | many | TRBJ2-5 | NA | 15
TGCGCCAGCAGCCACTCTCCCGGGTATGAAGCTTTCTTT | CASSHSPGYEAFF | TRBV4-3 | NA | TRBJ1-1 | NA | 13
TGTGCCAGCAGCCAAAACAGTCTGAACACTGAAGCTTTCTTT | CASSQNSLNTEAFF | TRBV16 | many | TRBJ1-1 | NA | 14
TGTGCCAGCAGTGTTACGCGGGACAGCTCCTACGAGCAGTACTTC | CASSVTRDSSYEQYF | TRBV25-1 | NA | TRBJ2-7 | NA | 15
TGTGCCAGCCACACGGGAAAAGAGACCCAGTACTTC | CASHTGKETQYF | TRBV6-1 | many | TRBJ2-5 | NA | 12
TGTGCCACCAAGGCCATTTCGGGACAGGGGAACACTGAAGCTTTCTTT | CATKAISGQGNTEAFF | TRBV10-3 | few | TRBJ1-1 | TRBD1 | 16
TGTGCCAGCAGGGTGTCCGGGACACTTAGCAATCAGCCCCAGCATTTT | CASRVSGTLSNQPQHF | TRBV27 | NA | TRBJ1-5 | NA | 16
TGTGCCAGCAGCTTAATGGGTTTGAGCTCCTACGAGCAGTACTTC | CASSLMGLSSYEQYF | TRBV7-2 | many | TRBJ2-7 | NA | 15
TGTGCCAGTAGTATCGGTCTAAGCTATGGCTACACCTTC | CASSIGLSYGYTF | TRBV19 | many | TRBJ1-2 | NA | 13